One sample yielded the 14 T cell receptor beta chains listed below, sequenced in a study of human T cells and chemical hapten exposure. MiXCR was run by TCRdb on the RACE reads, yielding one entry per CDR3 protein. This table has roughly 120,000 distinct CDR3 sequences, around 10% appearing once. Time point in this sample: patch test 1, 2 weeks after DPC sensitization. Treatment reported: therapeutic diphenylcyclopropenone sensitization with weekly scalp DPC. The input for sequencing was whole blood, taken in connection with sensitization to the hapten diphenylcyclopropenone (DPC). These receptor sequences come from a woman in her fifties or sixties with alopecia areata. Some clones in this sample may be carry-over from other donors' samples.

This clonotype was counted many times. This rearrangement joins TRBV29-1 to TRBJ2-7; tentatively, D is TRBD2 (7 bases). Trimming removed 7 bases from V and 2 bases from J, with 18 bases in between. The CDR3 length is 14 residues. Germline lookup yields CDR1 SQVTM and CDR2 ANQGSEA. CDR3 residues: CSARGASGPYEQYF. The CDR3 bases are TGCAGCGCTCGGGGGGCTAGCGGTCCCTACGAGCAGTACTTC.

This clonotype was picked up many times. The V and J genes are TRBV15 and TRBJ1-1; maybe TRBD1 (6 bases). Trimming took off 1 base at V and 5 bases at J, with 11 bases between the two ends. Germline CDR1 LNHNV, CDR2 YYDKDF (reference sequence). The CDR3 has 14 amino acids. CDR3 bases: TGTGCCACCAGCAGAGGTCAGGGGAGGACTGAAGCTTTCTTT. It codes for CATSRGQGRTEAFF.

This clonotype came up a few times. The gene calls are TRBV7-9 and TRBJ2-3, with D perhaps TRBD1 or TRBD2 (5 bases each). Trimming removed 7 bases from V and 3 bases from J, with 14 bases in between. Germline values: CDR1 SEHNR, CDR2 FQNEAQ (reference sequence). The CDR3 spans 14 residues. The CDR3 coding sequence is TGTGCCAGCATCCCTTGGGGACGGACAGATACGCAGTATTTT. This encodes CASIPWGRTDTQYF.

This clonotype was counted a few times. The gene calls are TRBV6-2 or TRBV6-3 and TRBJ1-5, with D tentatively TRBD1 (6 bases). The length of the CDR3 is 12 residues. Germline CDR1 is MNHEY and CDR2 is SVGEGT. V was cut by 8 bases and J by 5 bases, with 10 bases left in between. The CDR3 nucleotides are TGTGCCAGCGGGGACATTTATCAGCCCCAGCATTTT. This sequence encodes CASGDIYQPQHF.

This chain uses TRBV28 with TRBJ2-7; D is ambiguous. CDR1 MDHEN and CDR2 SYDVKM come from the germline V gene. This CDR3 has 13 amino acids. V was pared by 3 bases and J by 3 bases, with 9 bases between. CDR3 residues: CASSFGSGYEQYF. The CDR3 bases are TGTGCCAGCAGTTTCGGCTCCGGCTACGAGCAGTACTTC.

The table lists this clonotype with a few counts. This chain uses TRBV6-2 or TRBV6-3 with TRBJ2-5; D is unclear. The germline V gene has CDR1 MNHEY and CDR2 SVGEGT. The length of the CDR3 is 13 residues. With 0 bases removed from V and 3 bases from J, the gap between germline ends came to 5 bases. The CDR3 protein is CASSYSSKETQYF. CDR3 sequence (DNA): TGTGCCAGCAGTTACTCCTCGAAAGAGACCCAGTACTTC.

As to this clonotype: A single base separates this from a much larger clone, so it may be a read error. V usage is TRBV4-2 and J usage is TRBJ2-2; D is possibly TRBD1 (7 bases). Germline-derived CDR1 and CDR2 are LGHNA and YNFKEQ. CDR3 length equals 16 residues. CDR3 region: CVSSQDGGGNTGELFF. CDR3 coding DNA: TGTGTCAGCAGCCAAGATGGAGGGGGCAACACCGGGGAGCTGTTTTTT.

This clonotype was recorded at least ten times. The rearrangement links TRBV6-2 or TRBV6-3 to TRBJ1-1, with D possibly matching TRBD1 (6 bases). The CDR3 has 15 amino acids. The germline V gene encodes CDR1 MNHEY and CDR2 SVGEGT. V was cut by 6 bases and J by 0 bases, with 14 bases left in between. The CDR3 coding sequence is TGTGCCAGCAGGAAAAACAGGGAGGTGAACACTGAAGCTTTCTTT. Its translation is CASRKNREVNTEAFF.

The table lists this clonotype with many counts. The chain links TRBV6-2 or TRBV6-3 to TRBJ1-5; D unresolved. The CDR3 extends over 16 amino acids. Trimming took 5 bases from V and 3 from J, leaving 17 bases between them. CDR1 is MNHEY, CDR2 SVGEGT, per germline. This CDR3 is CASSTRRGGFNQPQHF. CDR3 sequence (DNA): TGTGCCAGCAGTACCCGACGTGGAGGGTTCAATCAGCCCCAGCATTTT.

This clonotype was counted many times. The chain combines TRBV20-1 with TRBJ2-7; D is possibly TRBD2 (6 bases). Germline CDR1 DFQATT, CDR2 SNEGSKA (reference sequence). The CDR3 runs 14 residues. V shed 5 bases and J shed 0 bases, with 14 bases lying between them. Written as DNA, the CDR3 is TGCAGTGCTGCGGACGCGGGAAGCTCCTACGAGCAGTACTTC. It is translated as CSAADAGSSYEQYF.

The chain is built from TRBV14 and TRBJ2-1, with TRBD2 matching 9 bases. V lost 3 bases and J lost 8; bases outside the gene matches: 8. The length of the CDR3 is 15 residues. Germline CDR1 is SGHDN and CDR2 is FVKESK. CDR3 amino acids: CASSQLAGIRDEQFF. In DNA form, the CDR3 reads TGTGCCAGCAGCCAGCTAGCGGGGATTAGAGATGAGCAGTTCTTC.

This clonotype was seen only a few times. The DNA of the CDR3 is TGTGCCAGCGCGCTAGGGCCCACTAGTCAGCCCCAGCATTTT. Residues: CASALGPTSQPQHF. The gene calls are TRBV18 and TRBJ1-5; the D is unclear. Germline lookup yields CDR1 KGHSH and CDR2 LQKENI. The V and J ends lost 8 bases and 6 bases respectively, with 17 bases between them. The length of the CDR3 is 14 residues.

The CDR3 DNA is TGCGCCAGCAGCTTGAACGCGGATACGCAGTATTTT. Protein product: CASSLNADTQYF. V and J are TRBV5-1 and TRBJ2-3; D remains ambiguous. This CDR3 region has 12 residues. Trimming took off 1 base at V and 6 bases at J, with 6 bases between the two ends. Germline V gene data show CDR1 as SGHRS and CDR2 as YFSETQ. The variable domain in full, with the rest retrieved from reference TRBV5-1 and TRBJ2-3, is KAGVTQTPRYLIKTRGQQVTLSCSPISGHRSVSWYQQTPGQGLQFLFEYFSETQRNKGNFPGRFSGRQFSNSRSEMNVSTLELGDSALYLCASSLNADTQYFGPGTRLTVL.

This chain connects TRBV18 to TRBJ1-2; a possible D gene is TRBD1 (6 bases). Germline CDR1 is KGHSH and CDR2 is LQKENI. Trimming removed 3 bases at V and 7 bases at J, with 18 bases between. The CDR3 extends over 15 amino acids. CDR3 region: CASSPDEGHQAGYTF. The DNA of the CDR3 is TGTGCCAGCTCACCCGACGAGGGACATCAGGCTGGCTACACCTTC.